The next 13 T cell receptor beta chains were all read from a single sample in a study of radiation and T cells in renal cell carcinoma (TCRdb year 2020). Receptors were amplified or captured by the immunoSEQ multiplex PCR assay. TCRdb took over this immuneACCESS table, retaining in-frame rearrangements with V and J assigned. Such tables are incomplete; in checked studies, under half of the missing clones stem from an unresolved V gene, and the remainder is unexplained. Present in this sample are around 15,000 clones, just over 55% of which were seen just once. The ten most abundant clones make up 10% to 15% of the sample. The time point tag for this specimen amounts to: tumor resected at nephrectomy. The sample's treatment or condition label, in plain terms: treatment-naive control, cytoreductive nephrectomy. The material was tumor tissue, obtained from a patient whose treatment was nephrectomy without radiotherapy. All receptors come from a man aged 50-60 years with renal cell carcinoma.

The J gene is TRBJ2-1, the V gene TRBV5-4; TRBD1 aligns across 8 bases. Germline CDR1 is SGHNT and CDR2 is YYREEE (reference sequence). The CDR3 totals 12 residues. J gave up 10 bases and V 5 bases, and 5 bases lay outside the gene matches. As DNA, the CDR3 is TGTGCCAGCAGGCGGACAGGGCAGGAGCAGTTCTTC. Its translation: CASRRTGQEQFF.

The V call is TRBV5-1, the J call TRBJ2-2; 10 bases agree with TRBD1. Germline CDR1 is SGHRS and CDR2 is YFSETQ. V was pared by 0 bases and J by 5 bases, with 4 bases of the junction left unmatched. This CDR3 comprises 16 residues. CDR3 DNA sequence: TGCGCCAGCAGCTTGGCCCGACAGGGGGCTACCGGGGAGCTGTTTTTT. Translating it yields CASSLARQGATGELFF.

Only a few counts were recorded for this clone. This CDR3 is CASSDFQVQYF. The DNA of the CDR3 is TGTGCCAGCAGTGATTTTCAGGTTCAGTACTTC. V is TRBV2 and J is TRBJ2-4; D is unclear. V was cut by 3 bases and J by 11 bases, with 8 bases left in between. Per the germline V gene, CDR1 is SNHLY and CDR2 is FYNNEI. This CDR3 region has 11 residues.

V gene TRBV7-9 combines with J gene TRBJ1-5, with 7 bases that match TRBD1. Germline lookup yields CDR1 SEHNR and CDR2 FQNEAQ (reference sequence). CDR3 length equals 15 residues. The junction had 8 bases not matched to a gene; V was cut back by 5 bases and J by 4 bases. The DNA for the CDR3 is TGTGCCAGCAGCAGGGAGGGGACAGCGAATCAGCCCCAGCATTTT. Amino acid sequence: CASSREGTANQPQHF. The variable domain in full, completed from reference TRBV7-9 and TRBJ1-5, reads DTGVSQNPRHKITKRGQNVTFRCDPISEHNRLYWYRQTLGQGPEFLTYFQNEAQLEKSRLLSDRFSAERPKGSFSTLEIQRTEQGDSAMYLCASSREGTANQPQHFGDGTRLSIL.

The chain couples TRBV5-1 to TRBJ2-1, with D perhaps matching TRBD2 (5 bases). The germline CDR1 and CDR2 sequences are SGHRS and YFSETQ. V was pared by 0 bases and J by 1 base, with 8 bases between. This CDR3 region has 15 residues. The CDR3 nucleotides read TGCGCCAGCAGCTTGGTAGCGTCTTCCTACAATGAGCAGTTCTTC. It translates to CASSLVASSYNEQFF.

The genes are TRBV5-5 and TRBJ1-5; D gene unclear. The germline gives CDR1 SGHKS, CDR2 YYEKEE (reference sequence). The V and J ends lost 4 bases and 9 bases respectively, with 14 bases between them. This CDR3 region has 13 residues. The CDR3 DNA reads as TGTGCCAGCAGCACGGGAACCCTCGGGCCCCAGCATTTT. It codes for CASSTGTLGPQHF.

Written as DNA, the CDR3 is TGCGCCAGCAGCTTGCAGGGGGCGAGGGGAACTAATGAAAAACTGTTTTTT. It yields the protein CASSLQGARGTNEKLFF. This rearrangement joins TRBV5-1 to TRBJ1-4, with TRBD1 identical over 8 bases. From germline, CDR1 is SGHRS and CDR2 YFSETQ. This CDR3 region has 17 residues. Trimming cost V 1 base and J 1 base; bases outside gene matches: 6. Combining the CDR3 with reference TRBV5-1 and TRBJ1-4 gives the whole variable domain KAGVTQTPRYLIKTRGQQVTLSCSPISGHRSVSWYQQTPGQGLQFLFEYFSETQRNKGNFPGRFSGRQFSNSRSEMNVSTLELGDSALYLCASSLQGARGTNEKLFFGSGTQLSVL.

The chain joins TRBV7-6 to TRBJ2-3; a possible D gene is TRBD2 (6 bases). Germline assignment: CDR1 SGHVS and CDR2 FNYEAQ. This CDR3 is built from 16 residues. Trimming shortened V by 6 bases and J by 6 bases, and 22 bases separated the two germline ends. The CDR3 DNA reads as TGTGCCAGCAGGCCGAGGTGGGGGGAGACGAGGGATACGCAGTATTTT. It translates to CASRPRWGETRDTQYF.

The chain carries TRBV9 and TRBJ2-7; TRBD1 matches at 7 bases. The CDR3 extends over 14 amino acids. The ends lost 4 bases at V and 3 bases at J; junction bases unmatched: 7. Germline-derived CDR1 and CDR2 are SGDLS and YYNGEE. The CDR3 DNA reads as TGTGCCAGCAGCCTCTCGACAGGGAACTACGAGCAGTACTTC. Its protein product is CASSLSTGNYEQYF.

The table lists this clone with a few counts. The rearrangement uses TRBV9 and TRBJ1-5; unclear D gene. The CDR3 has 15 amino acids. The ends were cut back, 3 bases at V and 0 bases at J, with 10 bases in the middle. The germline gives CDR1 SGDLS, CDR2 YYNGEE. The DNA for the CDR3 is TGTGCCAGCAGCGCCTACGGCAATAGCAATCAGCCCCAGCATTTT. The encoded protein is CASSAYGNSNQPQHF.

This sequence joins TRBV6-5 and TRBJ1-4; D possibly corresponds to TRBD1 (6 bases). The germline V gene has CDR1 MNHEY and CDR2 SVGAGI. Trimming shortened V by 2 bases and J by 7 bases, and 14 bases separated the two germline ends. The CDR3 is made up of 15 amino acids. DNA for the CDR3: TGTGCCAGCAGTTACGCTACAGGGAATAGTGAAAAACTGTTTTTT. Its translation: CASSYATGNSEKLFF.

This chain links TRBV14 with TRBJ2-1; TRBD2 matches 10 bases. With V trimmed by 4 bases and J by 3 bases, 3 bases remained unmatched. The CDR3 runs 15 residues. Germline CDR1 is SGHDN and CDR2 is FVKESK. The CDR3 DNA reads as TGTGCCAGCAGCCTATGGACTAGCGGCTACAATGAGCAGTTCTTC. Its protein is CASSLWTSGYNEQFF. The variable domain in full, with the rest retrieved from reference TRBV14 and TRBJ2-1, is EAGVTQFPSHSVIEKGQTVTLRCDPISGHDNLYWYRRVMGKEIKFLLHFVKESKQDESGMPNNRFLAERTGGTYSTLKVQPAELEDSGVYFCASSLWTSGYNEQFFGPGTRLTVL.

The chain is built from TRBV5-5 and TRBJ1-2; D remains ambiguous. Germline V lookup: CDR1 SGHKS, CDR2 YYEKEE (reference sequence). The V gene lost 2 bases and the J gene lost 0 bases, with 5 bases spanning the gap. The CDR3 is 13 residues long. The CDR3 region is CASSLSANYGYTF. In DNA, the CDR3 is TGTGCCAGCAGCTTATCGGCTAACTATGGCTACACCTTC.